The 15 T cell receptor beta chains listed next were all sequenced from one sample in a study of OX40 agonist ivuxolimab in advanced cancers. TCRdb's copy holds only in-frame clones and misses some; the assay was immunoSEQ multiplex PCR. The repertoire holds about 17,000 clones, roughly nine tenths seen once, with around 25% in the top ten. The specimen comprised CD4+ or CD8+ T cells sorted from blood, sampled in a trial of the OX40 agonist ivuxolimab. These receptor sequences come from an adult with an advanced solid tumor such as melanoma, head and neck, liver or kidney cancer.

The genes are TRBV5-1 and TRBJ1-2; 7 nucleotides line up with TRBD1. J was trimmed by 4 bases and V by 4 bases; bases with no gene match: 13. There are 16 residues in the CDR3. CDR1 and CDR2 (germline): SGHRS, YFSETQ. Written as DNA, the CDR3 is TGCGCCAGCAGCCCGGACACTACAGGGGACTTCTATGGCTACACCTTC. This sequence encodes CASSPDTTGDFYGYTF.

This sequence joins TRBV6-5 and TRBJ1-2; the D gene is possibly TRBD1 (6 bases). The germline V gene has CDR1 MNHEY and CDR2 SVGAGI. Trimming took 1 base from V and 8 from J, leaving 20 bases between them. This CDR3 is 16 amino acids long. CDR3 in amino acids: CASSYLGAELGWGYTF. The CDR3 coding sequence is TGTGCCAGCAGTTACTTGGGGGCCGAGTTGGGGTGGGGCTACACCTTC.

The chain has TRBV6-5 and TRBJ2-1; TRBD1 agrees at 8 bases. J was trimmed by 6 bases and V by 3 bases; bases with no gene match: 1. CDR1 and CDR2 (germline): MNHEY, SVGAGI. CDR3 length: 13 amino acids. The CDR3 here is CASSYQGANEQFF. The CDR3 nucleotides read TGTGCCAGCAGTTATCAGGGGGCCAATGAGCAGTTCTTC.

The genes are TRBV4-1 and TRBJ2-7; 7 positions agree with TRBD1. V dropped 4 bases and J dropped 0; count of bases not matched to a gene: 6. Germline CDR1 reads MGHRA; CDR2 reads YSYEKL. CDR3 length: 15 residues. The CDR3 nucleotides read TGCGCCAGCAGCCTAAGAGGGACAGTCTCCTACGAGCAGTACTTC. Translating it yields CASSLRGTVSYEQYF.

The V call is TRBV6-5, the J call TRBJ2-1, with 9 bases aligning to TRBD2. Germline trimming cut 8 bases from V and 13 bases from J; bases unmatched to any gene: 6. CDR1 is MNHEY, CDR2 SVGAGI, per germline. The CDR3 contains 11 residues. The CDR3 protein is CASSLAGDQFF. CDR3 DNA sequence: TGTGCCAGCTCCTTAGCGGGGGATCAGTTCTTC.

J is TRBJ1-2 and V is TRBV6-5, with 7 bases identical to TRBD1. V lost 0 bases to trimming and J lost 2 bases; unmatched junction nucleotides: 3. The CDR3 is made up of 15 amino acids. Germline V lookup: CDR1 MNHEY, CDR2 SVGAGI. The CDR3 DNA follows: TGTGCCAGCAGTTACTCGACAGGGCCCAACTATGGCTACACCTTC. Protein product: CASSYSTGPNYGYTF.

J is TRBJ1-5 and V is TRBV27; D not resolved. CDR1 and CDR2 from the germline V gene are MNHEY and SMNVEV (reference sequence). V dropped 8 bases and J dropped 7 bases, with 18 bases sitting between them. The CDR3 runs 14 residues. The CDR3 DNA follows: TGTGCCAGCTCGGGAGGGTGGTCGGGACAGCCCCAGCATTTT. This sequence encodes CASSGGWSGQPQHF.

The CDR3 DNA follows: TGTGCCAGCAGCCAAGATAGTGATTCACCCCTCCACTTT. It translates to CASSQDSDSPLHF. This chain connects TRBV4-2 to TRBJ1-6, with D uncertain. From germline, CDR1 is LGHNA and CDR2 YNFKEQ. This CDR3 comprises 13 residues. Trimming took off 0 bases at V and 8 bases at J, with 5 bases between the two ends.

The chain has TRBV6-1 and TRBJ2-5, with 8 positions matching TRBD1. The CDR3 totals 14 residues. CDR1 MNHNS and CDR2 SASEGT come from the germline V gene. V lost 3 bases, J lost 4 bases, and 4 bases stayed unmatched. The CDR3: CASSEYGQGETQYF. The CDR3 region has the DNA TGTGCCAGCAGTGAGTACGGACAGGGAGAGACCCAGTACTTC.

The chain combines TRBV5-4 with TRBJ2-5; D gene unclear. The DNA end is a closer match to TRBJ2-7, so the J assignment may be wrong. The CDR3 totals 13 residues. CDR1 and CDR2 (germline): SGHNT, YYREEE (reference sequence). CDR3 nucleotide sequence: TGTGCCAGCAGCCCCGGCCCGACCTACGAGCAGTACTTC. Its protein is CASSPGPTYEQYF.

This clone has a single count. CDR3 DNA: TGTGCCAGCAGCCCGAGAGGCCCAGGGACAGGGGGCTACAATGAGCAGTTCTTC. Amino acid sequence: CASSPRGPGTGGYNEQFF. The V call is TRBV13, the J call TRBJ2-1, with 11 bases matching TRBD1. J was trimmed by 3 bases and V by 5 bases; bases with no gene match: 12. Germline V gives CDR1 PRHDT, CDR2 FYEKMQ (reference sequence). The CDR3 is 18 amino acids.

Comments on this clone: One end of the junction is discordant with germline, which a read error may explain. V usage is TRBV2 and J usage is TRBJ2-7; D gene unclear. The CDR3 is made up of 12 amino acids. Per the germline V gene, CDR1 is SNHLY and CDR2 is FYNNEI. CDR3: CASRVSYPGPHF. The CDR3 nucleotides are TGTGCCAGCAGGGTTAGTTATCCCGGGCCCCACTTC.

This clone was picked up a small number of times. The rearrangement links TRBV28 to TRBJ2-3; no reliable D call. Germline V CDR1 and CDR2: MDHEN, SYDVKM. The V gene lost 6 bases and the J gene lost 0 bases, with 16 bases spanning the gap. This CDR3 is built from 16 residues. The CDR3, as DNA: TGTGCCAGCAGCGCGAACACGGTCGCTAGCACAGATACGCAGTATTTT. Its translation is CASSANTVASTDTQYF.

The gene calls are TRBV5-8 and TRBJ2-5; either TRBD1 or TRBD2 may fit D (5 bases each). The CDR3 is 13 amino acids. Trimming removed 5 bases from V and 5 bases from J, with 13 bases in between. CDR1 and CDR2 (germline): SGHTS, YDEGEE. This chain's CDR3 is CASRAPGRETQYF. Here the CDR3 DNA reads TGTGCCAGCAGAGCCCCGGGACGGGAGACCCAGTACTTC.

The gene calls are TRBV10-2 and TRBJ2-7, with 10 bases fitting TRBD1. The CDR3 spans 13 residues. Losses at the gene ends were 7 bases for V and 2 bases for J; bases not matched to a gene: 2. The germline gives CDR1 WSHSY, CDR2 SAAADI. The CDR3 region is CASKGQGAYEQYF. CDR3 nucleotide sequence: TGCGCCAGCAAAGGACAGGGGGCCTACGAGCAGTACTTC.